This T cell receptor beta chain is from a study of CD8 T cells in ankylosing spondylitis. Study-level findings and limits: In ankylosing spondylitis blood, a motif of seven or eight highly homologous TCR beta variants appeared characteristic. There was reportedly significant enrichment of clones that were disease-linked in matched ankylosing spondylitis synovial fluid.

Molecular-barcoded quantitative 5'-RACE produced these TCR beta libraries. A single record per CDR3 protein comes from TCRdb applying MiXCR to the 5' RACE reads. The sample consists of approximately 440,000 distinct CDR3 sequences, 15% to 20% of them appearing once. The length of the CDR3 is 17 residues. CDR1 is SGHRS, CDR2 YFSETQ, per germline. V shed 1 base and J 4 bases; nucleotides not matched to a gene: 11. This clonotype was seen many times. Its antigen is not identified. The V and J genes are TRBV5-1 and TRBJ1-5, with TRBD1 matching 7 bases. This receptor was obtained from a male donor with ankylosing spondylitis. Input material: blood, either unsorted or a sorted T cell fraction (not recorded which). Here the CDR3 reads CASSLTGDPSGNQPQHF. CDR3 bases: TGCGCCAGCAGCTTGACAGGGGACCCTTCTGGGAATCAGCCCCAGCATTTT.